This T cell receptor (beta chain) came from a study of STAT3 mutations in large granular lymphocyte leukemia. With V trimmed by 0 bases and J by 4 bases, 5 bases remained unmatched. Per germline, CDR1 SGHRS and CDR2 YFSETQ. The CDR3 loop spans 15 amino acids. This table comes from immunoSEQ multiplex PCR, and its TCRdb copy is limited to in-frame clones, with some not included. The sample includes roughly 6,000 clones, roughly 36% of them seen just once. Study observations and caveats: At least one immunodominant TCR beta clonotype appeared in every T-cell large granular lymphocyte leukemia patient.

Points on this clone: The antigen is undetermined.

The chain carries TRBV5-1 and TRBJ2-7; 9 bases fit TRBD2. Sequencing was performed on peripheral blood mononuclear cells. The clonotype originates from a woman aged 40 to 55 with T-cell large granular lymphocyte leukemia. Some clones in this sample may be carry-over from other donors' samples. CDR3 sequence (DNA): TGCGCCAGCAGCTTGGTCGGTAGCGGGAGTTACGAGCAGTACTTC. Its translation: CASSLVGSGSYEQYF. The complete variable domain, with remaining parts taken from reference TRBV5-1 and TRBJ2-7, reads KAGVTQTPRYLIKTRGQQVTLSCSPISGHRSVSWYQQTPGQGLQFLFEYFSETQRNKGNFPGRFSGRQFSNSRSEMNVSTLELGDSALYLCASSLVGSGSYEQYFGPGTRLTVT.